This T cell receptor beta chain was obtained from a study of metastatic and nonmetastatic thyroid tumors. About the study: Repertoires of blood and of tissue (tumor or nodule) from malignant and benign thyroid patients were compared. General study findings and limits: According to reports, the diversity of TCR beta was significantly higher in malignant thyroid tumors than in benign nodules, and this held in both blood and tumor samples.

Patients had received no treatment of any kind before thyroid surgery. This clone was counted ten times or more. Its antigen is still unknown. Per the study methods: The authors used CDR3 differences across clinicopathological groups to build a distant-metastasis classifier for papillary thyroid cancer. TCRdb re-called clones from the PCR reads using MiXCR. For this entry, the V and J calls and clone size follow TCRdb and not the study's own pipeline. The sample lists about 14,000 clones, more than 20% occurring once. This CDR3 contains 13 residues. CDR1 is SGHVS and CDR2 is FNYEAQ in the germline V gene. Between the trimmed V and J ends, which lost 1 base and 6 bases, there was a span of 10 bases.

The clonotype comes from a female donor with papillary thyroid cancer or a benign thyroid nodule (not recorded which). Some clones in this sample may be carry-over from other donors' samples. This chain joins TRBV7-6 and TRBJ2-7; possibly TRBD2 for D (5 bases). The sequencing sample was made of blood. The CDR3 nucleotides read TGTGCCAGCAGCTTAGGAGGGCCCAGCGAGCAGTACTTC. Encoded protein: CASSLGGPSEQYF.